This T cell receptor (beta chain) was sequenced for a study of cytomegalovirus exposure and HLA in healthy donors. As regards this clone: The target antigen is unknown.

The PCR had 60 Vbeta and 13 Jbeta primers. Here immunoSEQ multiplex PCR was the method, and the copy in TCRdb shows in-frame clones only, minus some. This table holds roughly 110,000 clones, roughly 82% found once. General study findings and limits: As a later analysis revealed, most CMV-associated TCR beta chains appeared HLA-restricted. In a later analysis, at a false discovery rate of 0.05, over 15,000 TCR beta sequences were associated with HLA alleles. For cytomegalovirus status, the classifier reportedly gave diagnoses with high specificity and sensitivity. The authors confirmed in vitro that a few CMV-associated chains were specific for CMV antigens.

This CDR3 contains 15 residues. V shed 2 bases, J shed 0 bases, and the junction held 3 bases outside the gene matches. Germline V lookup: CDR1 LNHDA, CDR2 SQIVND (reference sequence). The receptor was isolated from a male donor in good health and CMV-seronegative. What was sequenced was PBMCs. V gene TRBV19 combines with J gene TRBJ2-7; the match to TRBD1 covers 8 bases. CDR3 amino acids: CASSIRTGSSYEQYF. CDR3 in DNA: TGTGCCAGTAGTATACGGACAGGGAGCTCCTACGAGCAGTACTTC. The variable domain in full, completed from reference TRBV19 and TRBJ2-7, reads DGGITQSPKYLFRKEGQNVTLSCEQNLNHDAMYWYRQDPGQGLRLIYYSQIVNDFQKGDIAEGYSVSREKKESFPLTVTSAQKNPTAFYLCASSIRTGSSYEQYFGPGTRLTVT.